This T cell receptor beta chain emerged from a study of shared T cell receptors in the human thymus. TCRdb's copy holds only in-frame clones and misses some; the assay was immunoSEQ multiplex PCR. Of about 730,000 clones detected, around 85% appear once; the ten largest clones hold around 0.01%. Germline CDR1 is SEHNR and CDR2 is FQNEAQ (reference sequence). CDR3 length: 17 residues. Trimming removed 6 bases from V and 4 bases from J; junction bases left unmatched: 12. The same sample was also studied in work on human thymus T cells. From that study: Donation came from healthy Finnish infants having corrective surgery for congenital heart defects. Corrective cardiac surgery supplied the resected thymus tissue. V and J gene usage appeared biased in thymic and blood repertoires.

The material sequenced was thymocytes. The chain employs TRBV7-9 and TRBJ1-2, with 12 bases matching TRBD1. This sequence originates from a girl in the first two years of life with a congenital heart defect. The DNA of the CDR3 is TGTGCCAGCAGGTCCGGGACAGGGGGCAACGGCGGCTATGGCTACACCTTC. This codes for CASRSGTGGNGGYGYTF.